This T cell receptor (beta chain) was sequenced in a study of cytomegalovirus exposure and HLA in healthy donors. This CDR3 has 14 amino acids. The germline gives CDR1 LNHNV, CDR2 YYDKDF (reference sequence). The V gene end was trimmed by 5 bases and the J gene end by 5 bases; junction bases not matched to a gene: 9. The study ran its PCR with 60 Vbeta and 13 Jbeta primers. Only in-frame clones appear in the TCRdb table, and some are missing; sequencing was by immunoSEQ multiplex PCR. The sample lists 160,000 or so clones; 87% were seen once. Findings of the study overall: 164 TCR beta chains were listed as cytomegalovirus-associated. Across donors, most TCRs were seen rarely, yet some public ones were widespread.

On this clone: No antigen is known for it.

This sequence originates from a woman aged 25-40 years in good health and CMV-seronegative. This chain links TRBV15 with TRBJ2-7, with 7 bases fitting TRBD1. Sequenced sample: PBMCs. Written as DNA, the CDR3 is TGTGCCACCAGCCCCAGTGGCAGGGGGAACGAGCAGTACTTC. Its translation is CATSPSGRGNEQYF.